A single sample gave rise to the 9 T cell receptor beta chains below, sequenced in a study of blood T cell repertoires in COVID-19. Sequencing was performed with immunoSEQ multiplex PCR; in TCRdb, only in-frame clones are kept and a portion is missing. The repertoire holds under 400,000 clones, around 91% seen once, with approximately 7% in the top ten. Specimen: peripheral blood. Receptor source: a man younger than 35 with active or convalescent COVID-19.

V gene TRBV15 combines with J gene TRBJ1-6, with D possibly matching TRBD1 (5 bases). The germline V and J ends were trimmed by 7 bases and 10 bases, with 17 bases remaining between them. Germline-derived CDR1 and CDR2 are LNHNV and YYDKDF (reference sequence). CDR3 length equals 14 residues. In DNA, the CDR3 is TGTGCCACCACCCTACAACGAAGGGGATCACCCCTCCACTTT. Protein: CATTLQRRGSPLHF.

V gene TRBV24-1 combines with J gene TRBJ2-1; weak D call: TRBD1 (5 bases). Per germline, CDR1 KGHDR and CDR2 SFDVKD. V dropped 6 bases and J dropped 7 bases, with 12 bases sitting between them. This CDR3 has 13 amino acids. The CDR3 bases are TGTGCCACCAGTAGGCAGGGCGGAAATGAGCAGTTCTTC. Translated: CATSRQGGNEQFF.

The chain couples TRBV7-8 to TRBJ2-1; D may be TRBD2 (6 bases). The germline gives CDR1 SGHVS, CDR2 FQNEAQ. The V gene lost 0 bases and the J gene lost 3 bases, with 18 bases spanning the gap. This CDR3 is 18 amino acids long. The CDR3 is CASSLAWGWRGFYNEQFF. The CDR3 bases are TGTGCCAGCAGCTTAGCCTGGGGTTGGAGGGGATTCTACAATGAGCAGTTCTTC.

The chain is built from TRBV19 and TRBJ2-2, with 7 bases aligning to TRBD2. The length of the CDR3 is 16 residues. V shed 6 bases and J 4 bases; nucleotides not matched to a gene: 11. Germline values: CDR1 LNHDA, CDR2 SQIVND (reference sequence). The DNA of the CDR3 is TGTGCCAGTAGACGTGGGGGGACTAAATCCACCGGGGAGCTGTTTTTT. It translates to CASRRGGTKSTGELFF.

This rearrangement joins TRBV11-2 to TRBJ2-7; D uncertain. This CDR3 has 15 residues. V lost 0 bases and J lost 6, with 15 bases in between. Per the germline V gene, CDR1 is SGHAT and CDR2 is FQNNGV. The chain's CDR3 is CASSLELVRGLEQYF. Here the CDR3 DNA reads TGTGCCAGCAGCTTAGAGCTAGTTCGCGGCCTCGAGCAGTACTTC.

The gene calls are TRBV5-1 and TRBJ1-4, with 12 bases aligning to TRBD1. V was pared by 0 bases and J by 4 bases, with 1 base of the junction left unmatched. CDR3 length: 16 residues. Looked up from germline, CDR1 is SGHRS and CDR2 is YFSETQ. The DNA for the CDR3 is TGCGCCAGCAGCTTGGGGGACAGGGGGCATAATGAAAAACTGTTTTTT. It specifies CASSLGDRGHNEKLFF.

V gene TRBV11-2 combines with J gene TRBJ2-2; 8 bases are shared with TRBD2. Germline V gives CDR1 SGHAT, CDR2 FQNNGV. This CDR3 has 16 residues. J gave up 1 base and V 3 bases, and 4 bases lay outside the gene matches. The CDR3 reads CASSFRGGKNTGELFF. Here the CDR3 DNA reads TGTGCCAGCAGCTTTCGGGGGGGAAAGAACACCGGGGAGCTGTTTTTT.

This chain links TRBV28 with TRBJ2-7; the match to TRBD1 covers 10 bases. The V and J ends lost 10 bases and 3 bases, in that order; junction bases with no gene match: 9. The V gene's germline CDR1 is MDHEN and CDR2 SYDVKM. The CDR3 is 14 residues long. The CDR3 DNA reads TGTGCCACCAGACCGGGACAGGGGATCTACGAGCAGTACTTC. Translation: CATRPGQGIYEQYF. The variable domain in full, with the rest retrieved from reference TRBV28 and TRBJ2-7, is DVKVTQSSRYLVKRTGEKVFLECVQDMDHENMFWYRQDPGLGLRLIYFSYDVKMKEKGDIPEGYSVSREKKERFSLILESASTNQTSMYLCATRPGQGIYEQYFGPGTRLTVT.

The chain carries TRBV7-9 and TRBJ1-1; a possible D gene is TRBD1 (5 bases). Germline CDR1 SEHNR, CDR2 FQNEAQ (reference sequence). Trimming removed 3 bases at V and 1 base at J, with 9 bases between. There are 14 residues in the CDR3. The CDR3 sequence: CASSFTGGNTEAFF. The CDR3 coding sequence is TGTGCCAGCAGCTTTACGGGGGGGAACACTGAAGCTTTCTTT.